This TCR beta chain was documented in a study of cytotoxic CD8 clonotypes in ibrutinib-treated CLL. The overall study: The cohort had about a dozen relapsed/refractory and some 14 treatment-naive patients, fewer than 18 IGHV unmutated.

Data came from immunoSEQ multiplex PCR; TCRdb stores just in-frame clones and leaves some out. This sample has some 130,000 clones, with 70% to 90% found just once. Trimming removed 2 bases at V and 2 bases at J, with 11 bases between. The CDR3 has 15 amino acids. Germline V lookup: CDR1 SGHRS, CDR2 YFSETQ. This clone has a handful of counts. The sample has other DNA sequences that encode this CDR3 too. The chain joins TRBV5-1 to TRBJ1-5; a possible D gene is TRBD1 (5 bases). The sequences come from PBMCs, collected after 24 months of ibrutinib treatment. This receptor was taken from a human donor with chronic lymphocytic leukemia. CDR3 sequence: CASSLGQGGNQPQHF. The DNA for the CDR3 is TGCGCCAGCAGCTTAGGGCAGGGAGGCAATCAGCCCCAGCATTTT.